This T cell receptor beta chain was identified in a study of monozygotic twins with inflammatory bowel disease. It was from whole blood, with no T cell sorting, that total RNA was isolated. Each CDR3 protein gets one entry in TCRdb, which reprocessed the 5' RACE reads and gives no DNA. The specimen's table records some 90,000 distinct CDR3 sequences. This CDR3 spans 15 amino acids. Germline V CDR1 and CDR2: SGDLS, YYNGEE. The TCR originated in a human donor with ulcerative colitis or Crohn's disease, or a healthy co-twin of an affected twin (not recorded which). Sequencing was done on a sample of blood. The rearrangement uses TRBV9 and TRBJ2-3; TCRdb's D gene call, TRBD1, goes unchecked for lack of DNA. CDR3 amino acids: CASSLLEGGTDTQYF.